This TCR beta chain was documented in a study of T cell changes during pregnancy in multiple sclerosis. This table comes from immunoSEQ multiplex PCR, and its TCRdb copy is limited to in-frame clones, with some not included. The repertoire holds tens of thousands of clones, with under 90% as singletons. V dropped 1 base and J dropped 4 bases, with 10 bases sitting between them. The germline CDR1 and CDR2 sequences are LGHNA and YNFKEQ. The CDR3 loop spans 14 amino acids. This chain connects TRBV4-2 to TRBJ1-2; D unresolved. The source of this sequence is a female donor in good health, enrolled as a control in a pregnancy study. Source: peripheral blood, taken after pregnancy. CDR3 in amino acids: CASSQGEGGYGYTF. CDR3 nucleotide sequence: TGTGCCAGCAGCCAAGGGGAGGGTGGCTATGGCTACACCTTC.